This TCR beta chain originates from a study of blood T cell repertoires in COVID-19. Study background: PBMCs, B-cell-depleted T cells, or T cells were the source of the cDNA or gDNA that made up the material.

The germline CDR1 and CDR2 sequences are LGHNA and YNFKEQ. V dropped 2 bases and J dropped 0; count of bases not matched to a gene: 3. The CDR3 contains 15 residues. Authors' processing steps: Estimation of nucleated cell counts was performed using reference gene primer amplification. Assay used: immunoSEQ multiplex PCR; TCRdb lists only in-frame clones, some missing. That table supplies the V and J calls and clone size; D and trimming were determined from the DNA. The sample contains about 48,000 clones, roughly 85% of which appear only once. The TCR sequence derives from a woman aged 80 or older with acute or convalescent COVID-19. The specimen was peripheral blood. The rearrangement uses TRBV4-2 and TRBJ1-1; 7 bases are shared with TRBD1. The CDR3 DNA follows: TGTGCCAGCAGCCAATTGACAGGGCTGAACACTGAAGCTTTCTTT. It translates to CASSQLTGLNTEAFF.